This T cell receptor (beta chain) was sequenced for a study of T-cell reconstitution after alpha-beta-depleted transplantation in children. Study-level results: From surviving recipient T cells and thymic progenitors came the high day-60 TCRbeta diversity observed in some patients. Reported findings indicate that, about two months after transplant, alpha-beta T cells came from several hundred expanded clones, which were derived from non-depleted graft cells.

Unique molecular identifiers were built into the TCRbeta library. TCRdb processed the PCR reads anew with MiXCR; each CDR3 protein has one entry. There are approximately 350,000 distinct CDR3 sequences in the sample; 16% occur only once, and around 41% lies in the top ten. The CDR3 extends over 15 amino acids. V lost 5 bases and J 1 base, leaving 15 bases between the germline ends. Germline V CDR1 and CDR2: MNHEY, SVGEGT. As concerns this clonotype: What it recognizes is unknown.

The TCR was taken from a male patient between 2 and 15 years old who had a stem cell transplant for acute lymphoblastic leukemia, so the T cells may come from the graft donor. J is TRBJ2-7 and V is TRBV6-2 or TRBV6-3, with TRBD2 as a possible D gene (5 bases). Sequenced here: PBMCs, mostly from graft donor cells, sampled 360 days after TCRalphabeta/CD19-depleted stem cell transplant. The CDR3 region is CASSALSGRSYEQYF. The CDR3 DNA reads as TGTGCCAGCAGTGCCCTGAGCGGCCGTTCCTACGAGCAGTACTTC.